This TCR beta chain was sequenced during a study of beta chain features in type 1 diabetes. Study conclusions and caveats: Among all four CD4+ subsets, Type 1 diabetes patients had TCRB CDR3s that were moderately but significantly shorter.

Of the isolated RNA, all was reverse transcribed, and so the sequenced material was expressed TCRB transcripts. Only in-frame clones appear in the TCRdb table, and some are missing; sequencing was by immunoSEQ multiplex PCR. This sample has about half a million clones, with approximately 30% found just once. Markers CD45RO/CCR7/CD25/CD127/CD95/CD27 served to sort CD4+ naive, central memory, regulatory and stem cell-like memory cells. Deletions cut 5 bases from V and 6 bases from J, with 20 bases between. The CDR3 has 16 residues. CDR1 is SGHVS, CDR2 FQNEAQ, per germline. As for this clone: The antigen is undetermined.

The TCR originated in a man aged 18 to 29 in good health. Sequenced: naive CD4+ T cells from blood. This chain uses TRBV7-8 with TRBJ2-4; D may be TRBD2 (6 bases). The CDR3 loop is CASSSGTPSGGNIQYF. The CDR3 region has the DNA TGTGCCAGCAGCAGTGGGACTCCCTCGGGTGGAAACATTCAGTACTTC.